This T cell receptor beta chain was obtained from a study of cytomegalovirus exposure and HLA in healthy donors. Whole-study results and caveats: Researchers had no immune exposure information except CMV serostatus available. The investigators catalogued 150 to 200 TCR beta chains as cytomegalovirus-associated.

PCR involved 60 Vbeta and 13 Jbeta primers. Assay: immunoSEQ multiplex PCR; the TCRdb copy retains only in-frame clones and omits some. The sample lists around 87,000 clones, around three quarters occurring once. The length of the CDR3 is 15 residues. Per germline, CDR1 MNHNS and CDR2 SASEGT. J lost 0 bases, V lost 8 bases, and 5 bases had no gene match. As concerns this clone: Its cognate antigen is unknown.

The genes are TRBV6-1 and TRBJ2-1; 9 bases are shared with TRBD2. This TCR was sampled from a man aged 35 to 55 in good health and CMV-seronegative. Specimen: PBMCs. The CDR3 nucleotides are TGTGCCAGCCAGGTGACTAGCGGCTCCTACAATGAGCAGTTCTTC. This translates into CASQVTSGSYNEQFF.